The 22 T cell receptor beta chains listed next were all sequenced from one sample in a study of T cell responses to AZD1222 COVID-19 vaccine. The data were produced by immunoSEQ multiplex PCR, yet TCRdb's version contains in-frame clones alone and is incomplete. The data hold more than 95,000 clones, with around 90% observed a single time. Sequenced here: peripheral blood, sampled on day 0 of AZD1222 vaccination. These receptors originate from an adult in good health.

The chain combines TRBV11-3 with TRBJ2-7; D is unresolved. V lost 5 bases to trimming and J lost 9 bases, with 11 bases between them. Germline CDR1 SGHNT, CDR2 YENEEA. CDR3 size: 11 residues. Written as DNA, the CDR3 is TGTGCCAGCAGCCTTTCCGATGTGCAGTACTTC. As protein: CASSLSDVQYF.

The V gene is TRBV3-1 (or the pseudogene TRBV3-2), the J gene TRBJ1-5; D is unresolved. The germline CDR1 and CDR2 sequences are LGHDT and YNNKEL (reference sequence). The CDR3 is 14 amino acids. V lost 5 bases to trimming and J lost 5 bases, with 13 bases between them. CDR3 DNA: TGTGCCAGCAGCTCAACCTGGGCGGATCAGCCCCAGCATTTT. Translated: CASSSTWADQPQHF.

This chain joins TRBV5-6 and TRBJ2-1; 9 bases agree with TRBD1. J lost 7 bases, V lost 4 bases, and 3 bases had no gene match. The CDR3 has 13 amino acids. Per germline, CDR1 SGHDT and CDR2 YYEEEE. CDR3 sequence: CASSRQGGNEQFF. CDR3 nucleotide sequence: TGTGCCAGCAGCCGACAGGGGGGAAATGAGCAGTTCTTC.

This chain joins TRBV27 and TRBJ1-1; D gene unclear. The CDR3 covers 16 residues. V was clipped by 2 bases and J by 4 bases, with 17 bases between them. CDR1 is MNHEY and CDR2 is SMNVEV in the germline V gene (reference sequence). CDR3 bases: TGTGCCAGCAGTTTACGATCCCCAGGCCGGGGCACTGAAGCTTTCTTT. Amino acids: CASSLRSPGRGTEAFF.

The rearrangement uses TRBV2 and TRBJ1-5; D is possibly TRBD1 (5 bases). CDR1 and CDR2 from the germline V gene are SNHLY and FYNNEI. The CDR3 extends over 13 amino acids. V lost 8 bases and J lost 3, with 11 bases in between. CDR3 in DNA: TGTGCCAGCCGCCCGGACACCAATCAGCCCCAGCATTTT. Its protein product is CASRPDTNQPQHF.

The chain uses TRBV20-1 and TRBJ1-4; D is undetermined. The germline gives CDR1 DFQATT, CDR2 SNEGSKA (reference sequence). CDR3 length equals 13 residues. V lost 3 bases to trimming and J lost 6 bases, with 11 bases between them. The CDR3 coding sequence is TGCAGTGCTAGTAGTCAGCGGTATGAAAAACTGTTTTTT. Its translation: CSASSQRYEKLFF.

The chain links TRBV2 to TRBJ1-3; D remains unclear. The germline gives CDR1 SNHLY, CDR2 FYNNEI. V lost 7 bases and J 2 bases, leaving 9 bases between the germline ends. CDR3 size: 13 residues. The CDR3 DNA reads TGTGCCAGCACCCGAGAGGCTGGAAACACCATATATTTT. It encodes CASTREAGNTIYF.

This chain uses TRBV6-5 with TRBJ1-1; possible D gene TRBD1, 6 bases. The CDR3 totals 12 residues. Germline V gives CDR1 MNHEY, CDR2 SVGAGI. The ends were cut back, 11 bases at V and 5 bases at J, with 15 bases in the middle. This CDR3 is CAVSRGRTEAFF. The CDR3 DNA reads TGTGCCGTCAGCAGGGGAAGGACTGAAGCTTTCTTT.

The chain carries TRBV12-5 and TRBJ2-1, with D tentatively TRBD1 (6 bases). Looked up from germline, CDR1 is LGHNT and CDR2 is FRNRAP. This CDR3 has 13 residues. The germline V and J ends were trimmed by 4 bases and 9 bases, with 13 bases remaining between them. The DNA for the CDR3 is TGTGCTAGTGGTTGGCCACAGGGCGGTGAGCAGTTCTTC. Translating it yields CASGWPQGGEQFF.

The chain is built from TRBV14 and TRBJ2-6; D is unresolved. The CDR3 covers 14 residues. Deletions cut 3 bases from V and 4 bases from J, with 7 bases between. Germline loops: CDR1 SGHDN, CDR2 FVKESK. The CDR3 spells CASSHLGGANVLTF. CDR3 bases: TGTGCCAGCAGCCACCTCGGGGGGGCCAACGTCCTGACTTTC.

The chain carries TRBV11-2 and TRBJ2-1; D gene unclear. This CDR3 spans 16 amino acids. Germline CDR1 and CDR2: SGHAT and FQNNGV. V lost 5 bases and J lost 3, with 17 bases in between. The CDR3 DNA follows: TGTGCCAGCAGCCCCTGGACCTCGCCCTACTACAATGAGCAGTTCTTC. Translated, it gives CASSPWTSPYYNEQFF.

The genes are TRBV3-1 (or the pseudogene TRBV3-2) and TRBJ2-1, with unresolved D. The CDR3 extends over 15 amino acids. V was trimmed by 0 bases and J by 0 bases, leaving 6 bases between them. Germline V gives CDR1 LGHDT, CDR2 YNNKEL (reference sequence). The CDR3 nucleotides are TGTGCCAGCAGCCAAGATCCCAGCTCCTACAATGAGCAGTTCTTC. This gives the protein CASSQDPSSYNEQFF.

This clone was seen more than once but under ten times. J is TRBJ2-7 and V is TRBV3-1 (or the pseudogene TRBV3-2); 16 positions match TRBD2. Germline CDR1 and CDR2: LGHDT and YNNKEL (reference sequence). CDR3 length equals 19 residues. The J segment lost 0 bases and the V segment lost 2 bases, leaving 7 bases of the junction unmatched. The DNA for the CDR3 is TGTGCCAGCAGCCAACTTCCGGGACTAGCGGGAGGGTTCTCCTACGAGCAGTACTTC. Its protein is CASSQLPGLAGGFSYEQYF.

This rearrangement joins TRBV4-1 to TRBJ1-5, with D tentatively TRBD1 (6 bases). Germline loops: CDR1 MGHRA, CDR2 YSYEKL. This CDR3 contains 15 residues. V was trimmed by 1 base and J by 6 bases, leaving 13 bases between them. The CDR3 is CASSQVLGAGQPQHF. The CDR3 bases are TGCGCCAGCAGCCAAGTACTGGGGGCAGGTCAGCCCCAGCATTTT.

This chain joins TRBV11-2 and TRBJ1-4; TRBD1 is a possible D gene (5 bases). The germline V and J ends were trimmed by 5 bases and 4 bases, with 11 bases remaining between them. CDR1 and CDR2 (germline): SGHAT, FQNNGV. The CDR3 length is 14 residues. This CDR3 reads CASSPDSFNEKLFF. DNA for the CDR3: TGTGCCAGCAGCCCCGACAGTTTTAATGAAAAACTGTTTTTT.

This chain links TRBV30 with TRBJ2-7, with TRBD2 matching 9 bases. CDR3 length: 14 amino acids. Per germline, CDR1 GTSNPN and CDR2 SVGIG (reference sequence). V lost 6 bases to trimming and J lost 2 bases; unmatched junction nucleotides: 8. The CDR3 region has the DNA TGTGCCTGTGTTCTAGCGGGACAAACCTACGAGCAGTACTTC. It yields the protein CACVLAGQTYEQYF.

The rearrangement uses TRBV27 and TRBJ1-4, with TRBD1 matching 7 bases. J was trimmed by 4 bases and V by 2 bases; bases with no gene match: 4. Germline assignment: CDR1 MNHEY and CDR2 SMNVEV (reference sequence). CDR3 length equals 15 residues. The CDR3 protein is CASSLVTGVNEKLFF. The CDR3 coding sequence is TGTGCCAGCAGTTTAGTTACAGGGGTTAATGAAAAACTGTTTTTT.

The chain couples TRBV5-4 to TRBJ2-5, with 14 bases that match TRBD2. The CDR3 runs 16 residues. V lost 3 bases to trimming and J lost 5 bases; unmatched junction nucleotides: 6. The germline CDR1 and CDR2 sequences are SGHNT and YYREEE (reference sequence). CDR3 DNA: TGTGCCAGCAGCTACGGACTAGCGGGAGGAGGGGAGACCCAGTACTTC. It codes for CASSYGLAGGGETQYF.

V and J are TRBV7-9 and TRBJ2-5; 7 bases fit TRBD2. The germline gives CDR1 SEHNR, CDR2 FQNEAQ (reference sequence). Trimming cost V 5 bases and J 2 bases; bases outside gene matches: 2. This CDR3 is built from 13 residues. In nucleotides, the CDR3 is TGTGCCAGCAGCCTGCGGGGGCAAGAGACCCAGTACTTC. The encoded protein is CASSLRGQETQYF.

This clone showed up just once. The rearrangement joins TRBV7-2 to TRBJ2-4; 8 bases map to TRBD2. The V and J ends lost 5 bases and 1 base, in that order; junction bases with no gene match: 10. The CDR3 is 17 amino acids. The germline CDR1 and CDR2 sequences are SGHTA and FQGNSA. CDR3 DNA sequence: TGTGCCAGCAGCCCCGGGGGGGGGAGTAGGGCCAAAAACATTCAGTACTTC. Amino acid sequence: CASSPGGGSRAKNIQYF.

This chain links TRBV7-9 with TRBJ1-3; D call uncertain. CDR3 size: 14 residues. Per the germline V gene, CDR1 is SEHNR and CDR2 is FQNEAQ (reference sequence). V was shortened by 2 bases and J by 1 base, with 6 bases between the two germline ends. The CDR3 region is CASSLRDSGNTIYF. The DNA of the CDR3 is TGTGCCAGCAGCTTAAGGGATTCTGGAAACACCATATATTTT.

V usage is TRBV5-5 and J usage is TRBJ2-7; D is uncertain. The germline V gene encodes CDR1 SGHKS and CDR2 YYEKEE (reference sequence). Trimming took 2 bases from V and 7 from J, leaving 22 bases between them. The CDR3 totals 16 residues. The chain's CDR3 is CASSFQGAAGLREQYF. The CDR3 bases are TGTGCCAGCAGCTTCCAAGGCGCGGCTGGCCTTAGGGAGCAGTACTTC.